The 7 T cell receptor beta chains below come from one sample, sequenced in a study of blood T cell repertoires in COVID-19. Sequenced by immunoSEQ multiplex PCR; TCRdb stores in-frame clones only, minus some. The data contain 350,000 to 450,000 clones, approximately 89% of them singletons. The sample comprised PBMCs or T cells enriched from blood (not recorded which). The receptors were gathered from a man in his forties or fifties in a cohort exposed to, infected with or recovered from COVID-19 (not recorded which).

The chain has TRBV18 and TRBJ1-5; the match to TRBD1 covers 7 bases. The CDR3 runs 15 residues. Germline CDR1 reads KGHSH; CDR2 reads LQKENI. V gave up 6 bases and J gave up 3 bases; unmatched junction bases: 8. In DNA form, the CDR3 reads TGTGCCAGCTCGGTTGGGACAGTCCCCAATCAGCCCCAGCATTTT. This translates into CASSVGTVPNQPQHF.

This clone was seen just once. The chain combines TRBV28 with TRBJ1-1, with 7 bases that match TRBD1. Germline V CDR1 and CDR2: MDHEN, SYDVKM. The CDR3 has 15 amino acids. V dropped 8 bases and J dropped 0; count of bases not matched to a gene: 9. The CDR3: CASLGAGGLNTEAFF. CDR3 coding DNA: TGTGCCAGCCTGGGGGCAGGGGGGTTGAACACTGAAGCTTTCTTT.

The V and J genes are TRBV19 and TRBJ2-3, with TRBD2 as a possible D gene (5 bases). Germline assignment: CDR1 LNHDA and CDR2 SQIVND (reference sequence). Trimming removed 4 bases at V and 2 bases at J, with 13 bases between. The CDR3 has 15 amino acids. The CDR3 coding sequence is TGTGCCAGTAGTACTTCAGCCGGGATCACAGATACGCAGTATTTT. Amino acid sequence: CASSTSAGITDTQYF.

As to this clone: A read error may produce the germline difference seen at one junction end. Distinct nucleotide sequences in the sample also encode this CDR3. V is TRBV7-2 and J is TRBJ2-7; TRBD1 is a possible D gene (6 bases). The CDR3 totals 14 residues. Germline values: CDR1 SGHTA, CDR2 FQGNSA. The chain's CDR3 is CASSSQGSSYEQYF. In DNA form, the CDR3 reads TGTGCCAGCAGCTCACAGGGATCCTCCTACGAGCAGTACTTT.

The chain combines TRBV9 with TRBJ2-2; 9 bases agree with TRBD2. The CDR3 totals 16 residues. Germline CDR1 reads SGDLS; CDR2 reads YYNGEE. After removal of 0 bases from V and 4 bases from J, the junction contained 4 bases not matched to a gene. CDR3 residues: CASSVVGSGSTGELFF. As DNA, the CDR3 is TGTGCCAGCAGCGTAGTTGGTAGCGGGAGCACCGGGGAGCTGTTTTTT.

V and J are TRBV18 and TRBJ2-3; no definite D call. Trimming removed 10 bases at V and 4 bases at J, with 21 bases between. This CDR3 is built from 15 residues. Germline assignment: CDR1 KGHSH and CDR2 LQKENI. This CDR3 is CATSPVSSPPDTQYF. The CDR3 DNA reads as TGTGCCACCTCCCCCGTAAGCTCCCCACCAGATACGCAGTATTTT.

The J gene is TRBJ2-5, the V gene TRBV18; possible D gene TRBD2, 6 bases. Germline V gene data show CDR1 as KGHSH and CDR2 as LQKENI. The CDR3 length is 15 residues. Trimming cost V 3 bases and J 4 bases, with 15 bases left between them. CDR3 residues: CASSPRTTGAETQYF. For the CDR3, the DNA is TGTGCCAGCTCACCCAGGACTACCGGGGCAGAGACCCAGTACTTC.